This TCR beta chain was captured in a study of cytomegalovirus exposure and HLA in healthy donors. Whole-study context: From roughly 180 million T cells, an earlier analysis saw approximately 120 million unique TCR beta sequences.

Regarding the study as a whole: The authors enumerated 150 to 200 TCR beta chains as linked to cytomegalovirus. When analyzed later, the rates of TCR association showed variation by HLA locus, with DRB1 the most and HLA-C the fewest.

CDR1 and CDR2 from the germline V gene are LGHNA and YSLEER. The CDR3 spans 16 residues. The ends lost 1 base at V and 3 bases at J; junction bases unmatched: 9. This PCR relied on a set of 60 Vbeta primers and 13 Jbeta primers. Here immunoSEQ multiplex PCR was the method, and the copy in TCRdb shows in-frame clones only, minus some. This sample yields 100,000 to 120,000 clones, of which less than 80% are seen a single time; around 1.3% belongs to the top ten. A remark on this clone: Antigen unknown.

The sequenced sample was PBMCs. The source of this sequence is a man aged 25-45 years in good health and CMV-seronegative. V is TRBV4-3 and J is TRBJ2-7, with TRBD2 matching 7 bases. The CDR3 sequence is CASSQAPPGEGYEQYF. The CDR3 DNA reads TGCGCCAGCAGCCAAGCCCCTCCGGGGGAGGGCTACGAGCAGTACTTC.